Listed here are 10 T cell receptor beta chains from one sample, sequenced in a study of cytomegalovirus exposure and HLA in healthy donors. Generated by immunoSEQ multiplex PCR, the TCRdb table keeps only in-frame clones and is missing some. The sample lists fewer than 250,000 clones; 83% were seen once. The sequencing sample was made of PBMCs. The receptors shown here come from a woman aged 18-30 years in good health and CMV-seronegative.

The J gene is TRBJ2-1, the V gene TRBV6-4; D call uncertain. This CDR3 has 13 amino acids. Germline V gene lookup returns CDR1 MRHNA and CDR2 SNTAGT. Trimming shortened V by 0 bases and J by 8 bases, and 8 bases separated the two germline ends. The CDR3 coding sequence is TGTGCCAGCAGTGACTCTAGGGCGGATGAGCAGTTCTTC. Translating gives CASSDSRADEQFF.

DNA for the CDR3: TGTGCCAGCAGTCCCCAGGGAGCCCAGGGGGGGGACGGCTACACCTTC. Residues: CASSPQGAQGGDGYTF. The V and J genes are TRBV25-1 and TRBJ1-2; 7 bases agree with TRBD1. From germline, CDR1 is MGHDK and CDR2 SYGVNS. There are 16 residues in the CDR3. V gave up 5 bases and J gave up 8 bases; unmatched junction bases: 17.

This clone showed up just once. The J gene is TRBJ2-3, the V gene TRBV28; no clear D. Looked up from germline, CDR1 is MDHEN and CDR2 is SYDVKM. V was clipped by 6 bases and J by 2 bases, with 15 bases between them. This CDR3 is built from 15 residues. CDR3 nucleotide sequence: TGTGCCAGCAGCCTACCCTGGGCCCTCACAGATACGCAGTATTTT. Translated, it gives CASSLPWALTDTQYF.

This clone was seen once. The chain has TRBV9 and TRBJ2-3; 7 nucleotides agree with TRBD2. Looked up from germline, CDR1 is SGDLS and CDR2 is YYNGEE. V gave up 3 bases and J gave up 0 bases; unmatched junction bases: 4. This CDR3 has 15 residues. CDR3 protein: CASSELASSTDTQYF. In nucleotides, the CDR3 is TGTGCCAGCAGCGAACTAGCGTCTAGCACAGATACGCAGTATTTT.

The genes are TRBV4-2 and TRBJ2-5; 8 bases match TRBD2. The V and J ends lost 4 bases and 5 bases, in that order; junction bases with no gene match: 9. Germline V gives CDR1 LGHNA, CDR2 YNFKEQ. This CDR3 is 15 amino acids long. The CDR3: CASSPGLDVWETQYF. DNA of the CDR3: TGTGCCAGCAGCCCGGGACTAGATGTATGGGAGACCCAGTACTTC.

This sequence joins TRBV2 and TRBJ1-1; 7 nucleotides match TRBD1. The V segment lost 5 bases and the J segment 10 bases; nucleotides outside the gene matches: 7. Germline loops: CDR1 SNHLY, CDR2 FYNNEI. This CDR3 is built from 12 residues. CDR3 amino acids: CASSRDSLSAFF. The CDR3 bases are TGTGCCAGCAGTAGGGACAGTCTATCAGCTTTCTTT.

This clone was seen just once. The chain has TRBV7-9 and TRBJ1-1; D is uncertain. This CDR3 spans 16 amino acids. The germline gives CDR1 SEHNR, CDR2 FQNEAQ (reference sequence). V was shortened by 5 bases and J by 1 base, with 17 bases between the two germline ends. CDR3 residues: CASSPRALPKNTEAFF. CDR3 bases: TGTGCCAGCAGCCCGCGGGCGCTTCCAAAGAACACTGAAGCTTTCTTT.

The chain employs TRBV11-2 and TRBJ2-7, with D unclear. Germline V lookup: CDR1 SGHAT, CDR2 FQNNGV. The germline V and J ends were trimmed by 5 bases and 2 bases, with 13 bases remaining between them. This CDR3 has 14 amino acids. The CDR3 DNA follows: TGTGCCAGCAGCCCCCCAGGTAGAACCTACGAGCAGTACTTC. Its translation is CASSPPGRTYEQYF. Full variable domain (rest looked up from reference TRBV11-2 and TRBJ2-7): EAGVAQSPRYKIIEKRQSVAFWCNPISGHATLYWYQQILGQGPKLLIQFQNNGVVDDSQLPKDRFSAERLKGVDSTLKIQPAKLEDSAVYLCASSPPGRTYEQYFGPGTRLTVT.

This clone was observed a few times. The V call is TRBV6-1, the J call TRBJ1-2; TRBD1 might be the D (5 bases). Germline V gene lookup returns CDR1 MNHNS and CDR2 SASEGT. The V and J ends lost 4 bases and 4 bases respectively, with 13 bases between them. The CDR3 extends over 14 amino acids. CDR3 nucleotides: TGTGCCAGCAGTGCCGACAGAGCCTCCTATGGCTACACCTTC. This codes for CASSADRASYGYTF.

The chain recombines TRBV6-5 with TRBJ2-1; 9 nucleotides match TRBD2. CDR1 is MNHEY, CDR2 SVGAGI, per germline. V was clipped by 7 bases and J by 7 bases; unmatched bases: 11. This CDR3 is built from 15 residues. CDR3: CASTRGGAGMNEQFF. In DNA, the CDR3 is TGTGCCAGCACTCGCGGGGGGGCCGGGATGAATGAGCAGTTCTTC.